This T cell receptor beta chain stems from a study of liver allograft versus peripheral blood T cells. As for the study in general: Transplanted livers held T cell receptor repertoires, and these were compared with repertoires in recipients' peripheral blood. Findings and caveats of the study: Repertoires of T cell receptors that resided inside liver allografts reportedly differed from those in peripheral blood.

TCRdb analysed the reads with MiXCR anew, one entry per CDR3 protein. The sample lists roughly 10,000 distinct CDR3 sequences; approximately 19% were seen once. This clonotype is classed as medium-sized. Its target is not known. Germline CDR1 MNHEY, CDR2 SVGAGI. Trimming cost V 0 bases and J 5 bases; bases outside gene matches: 9. This CDR3 comprises 16 residues. The origin of this receptor is a human patient who had a liver transplant. Some of the T cells may derive from the graft donor. This chain uses TRBV6-5 with TRBJ2-5, with 7 bases matching TRBD2. The CDR3 loop is CASSYSSPRGRETQYF. As DNA, the CDR3 is TGTGCCAGCAGTTACTCGAGTCCGCGGGGGAGGGAGACCCAGTACTTC.